This TCR beta chain was observed in a study of post-analysis software for immune sequencing data. Study overall: Patients had relapsing-remitting, secondary progressive or progressive-relapsing multiple sclerosis; some lacked subtype. General observations from the study: The five TRBV segments detected at higher frequency in patients than in controls included TRBV5-6, TRBV5-1 and TRBV20-1. Multiple sclerosis patients showed significantly lower normalized Chao1 diversity than controls did. Samples made in the same batch grouped tightly together by F measure.

Presence of unique molecular identifiers characterized the TCR beta cDNA libraries. The source material, roughly 0.9 to 11 million T cells, gave rise to about 460,000 cDNA molecules. MiXCR was run by TCRdb on the PCR reads, yielding one entry per CDR3 protein. The table shows 600,000 to 700,000 distinct CDR3 sequences, with approximately 60% occurring only once. Germline V gene lookup returns CDR1 SNHLY and CDR2 FYNNEI. This CDR3 is 14 amino acids long. With regard to this clonotype: The antigen remains unidentified.

The V and J genes are TRBV2 and TRBJ2-5; D may be TRBD1 (6 bases). With the DNA end fitting TRBJ2-7 better, the J assignment may be wrong. The source of this sequence is a girl aged 2 to 10 with multiple sclerosis. The specimen was blood. The CDR3 sequence: CASNLPGQIYEQYF. In DNA, the CDR3 is TGTGCCAGCAATCTTCCGGGACAAATCTACGAGCAGTACTTC.